The following is a TCR beta chain sequence with its context. The sample originates from a study of T cells in Graves' hyperthyroidism and ophthalmopathy. Amplified regions were TCR beta CDR3 sequences from RNA transcripts. Researchers ran a first-round RT-PCR on the TCR CDR3 using the HTBI primer set. TCRdb passed the multiplex PCR reads through MiXCR, listing each CDR3 protein once. The repertoire holds approximately 500,000 distinct CDR3 sequences, with roughly 46% as singletons. CDR1 is DFQATT and CDR2 is SNEGSKA in the germline V gene (reference sequence). This CDR3 is built from 16 residues. V lost 3 bases to trimming and J lost 1 base; unmatched junction nucleotides: 10.

Sequencing was carried out using peripheral blood or thyroid tissue (not recorded which). The rearrangement joins TRBV20-1 to TRBJ2-3, with 7 bases fitting TRBD2. The clonotype comes from a woman between 18 and 29 years old with Graves' hyperthyroidism. The chain's CDR3 is CSARRSRGRGTDTQYF. The CDR3 coding sequence is TGCAGTGCTAGGAGAAGTCGAGGGAGGGGCACAGATACGCAGTATTTT.